This TCR beta chain stems from a study of T cells in Graves' hyperthyroidism and ophthalmopathy. Germline V gene sequence: CDR1 SGHTA, CDR2 FQGNSA. The V and J ends lost 5 bases and 5 bases respectively, with 13 bases between them. The CDR3 is made up of 14 amino acids. From RNA transcripts, TCR beta CDR3 regions were amplified. HTBI primers were the set used in a first-round RT-PCR of the TCR CDR3. TCRdb analysed the multiplex PCR reads with MiXCR anew, one entry per CDR3 protein. The profile shows approximately 380,000 distinct CDR3 sequences, less than 20% of them singletons. This clonotype was counted many times. The antigen is undetermined. General study points: A model using 13 V-J features told ophthalmopathy apart from stable hyperthyroidism. The model's output predicted ophthalmopathy at a median of about 6.5 months prior to onset.

The origin of this receptor is a man between 18 and 35 years old with Graves' ophthalmopathy. V usage is TRBV7-2 and J usage is TRBJ2-1, with D hard to call. Sequencing input: blood. This CDR3 reads CASSQTRPDNEQFF. For the CDR3, the DNA is TGTGCCAGCAGCCAAACCCGACCAGACAATGAGCAGTTCTTC.